The present entry profiles one T cell receptor (beta chain) with its context. The antigen is not known. Germline V lookup: CDR1 DFQATT, CDR2 SNEGSKA (reference sequence). The CDR3 runs to 18 residues. The sample comes from a study of post-analysis software for immune sequencing data. The TCR beta cDNA libraries carried unique molecular identifiers. T cells, roughly 1 to 10 million of them, yielded about half a million cDNA molecules. From the PCR reads, TCRdb called clonotypes with MiXCR, one entry per CDR3 protein. Of more than 350,000 distinct CDR3 sequences in the sample, 35% to 45% were seen once. Study-wide results and caveats: Among 5 or 6 TRBV segments more frequent in patients than controls were TRBV5-6, TRBV5-1 and TRBV20-1. Diversity measured as normalized Chao1 was significantly lower in multiple sclerosis patients than in controls.

The sequence was obtained from a girl under 10 years old with multiple sclerosis. The chain employs TRBV20-1 and TRBJ2-1; TRBD1 matches 9 bases. The J call could be wrong; TRBJ2-7 is a better fit for the DNA end. Sequencing used blood. The CDR3 DNA reads TGCAGTGCCCAACACCGGGACAGGGAAGGTATGCCCTACAATGAGCAGTACTTC. Amino acid sequence: CSAQHRDREGMPYNEQYF.